This TCR beta chain was identified in a study of cytomegalovirus exposure and HLA in healthy donors. The PCR had 60 Vbeta and 13 Jbeta primers. Profiled with immunoSEQ multiplex PCR; TCRdb holds only in-frame clones, not every one. Counted here are more than 55,000 clones, about 80% occurring once; the ten biggest clones make up under 2%. The CDR3 totals 14 residues. The V gene's germline CDR1 is LNHDA and CDR2 SQIVND (reference sequence). Trimming stripped 7 bases from V and 9 bases from J, with 16 bases between. The specimen was PBMCs. The sequence was obtained from a human donor in good health. This sequence joins TRBV19 and TRBJ1-6; D might be TRBD1 (6 bases). This CDR3 is CASNTRDIFSPLHF. CDR3 DNA sequence: TGTGCCAGTAACACGAGGGACATCTTTTCACCCCTCCACTTT. Full variable domain (remainder filled in from reference TRBV19 and TRBJ1-6): DGGITQSPKYLFRKEGQNVTLSCEQNLNHDAMYWYRQDPGQGLRLIYYSQIVNDFQKGDIAEGYSVSREKKESFPLTVTSAQKNPTAFYLCASNTRDIFSPLHFGNGTRLTVT.